This TCR beta chain appears in the sequencing data of a study of OX40 agonist ivuxolimab in advanced cancers. This clone was seen only once. The protocol was immunoSEQ multiplex PCR, while the TCRdb copy is restricted to in-frame clones and leaves out a portion. The sample lists about 59,000 clones; more than 70% were seen once. The clonotype comes from an adult with an advanced solid tumor such as melanoma, head and neck, liver or kidney cancer. Sequenced material: CD4+ or CD8+ T cells sorted from blood, taken in a trial of the OX40 agonist ivuxolimab.

CDR3 sequence: CATALGRVNEQFF. The CDR3 DNA reads TGTGCCACGGCTCTCGGGCGGGTCAATGAGCAGTTCTTC. This rearrangement joins TRBV2 to TRBJ2-1, with D perhaps TRBD2 (5 bases). The germline gives CDR1 SNHLY, CDR2 FYNNEI. The CDR3 is 13 amino acids. V gave up 10 bases and J gave up 6 bases, with 16 bases separating them.